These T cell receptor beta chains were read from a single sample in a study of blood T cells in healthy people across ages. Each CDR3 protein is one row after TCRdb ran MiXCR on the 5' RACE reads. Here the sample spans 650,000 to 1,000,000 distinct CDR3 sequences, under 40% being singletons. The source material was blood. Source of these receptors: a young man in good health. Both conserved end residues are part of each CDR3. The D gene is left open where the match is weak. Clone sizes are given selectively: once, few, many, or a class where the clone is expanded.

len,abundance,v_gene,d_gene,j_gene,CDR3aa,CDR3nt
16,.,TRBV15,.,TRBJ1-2,CATSRDRVEGGSGYTF,TGTGCCACCAGCAGAGATCGGGTAGAAGGGGGGTCGGGCTACACCTTC
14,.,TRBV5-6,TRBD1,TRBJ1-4,CASRYGTGHEELFF,TGTGCCAGCAGGTATGGGACAGGCCATGAGGAACTGTTTTTT
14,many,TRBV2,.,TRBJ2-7,CASSVGRSSYEQYF,TGTGCCAGCAGTGTCGGCAGAAGCTCCTACGAGCAGTACTTC
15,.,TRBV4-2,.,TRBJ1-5,CASSQDIQGNQPQHF,TGTGCCAGCAGCCAAGATATTCAGGGAAATCAGCCCCAGCATTTT
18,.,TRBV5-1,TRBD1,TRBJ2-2,CASRARLVGQGNTGELFF,TGCGCCAGCAGGGCCAGGTTGGTTGGACAGGGCAACACCGGGGAGCTGTTTTTT
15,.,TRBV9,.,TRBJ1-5,CASSASGGSNQPQHF,TGTGCCAGCAGCGCCTCCGGGGGAAGCAATCAGCCCCAGCATTTT
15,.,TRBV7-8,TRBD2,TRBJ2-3,CASSLAGGGADTQYF,TGTGCCAGCAGCTTAGCGGGCGGGGGGGCAGATACGCAGTATTTT
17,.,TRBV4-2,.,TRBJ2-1,CASTLVHGGGLDNEQFF,TGTGCCAGCACCCTCGTTCATGGGGGAGGATTAGACAATGAGCAGTTCTTC
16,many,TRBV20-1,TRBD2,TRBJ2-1,CSARSSGGSHYNEQFF,TGCAGTGCTAGGAGTAGCGGGGGCTCCCATTACAATGAGCAGTTCTTC
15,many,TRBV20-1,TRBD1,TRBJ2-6,CSAKTGGSGANVLTF,TGCAGTGCTAAGACAGGGGGTTCTGGGGCCAACGTCCTGACTTTC
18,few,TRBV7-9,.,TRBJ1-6,CASSSSGGDLQYNSPLHF,TGTGCCAGCAGCTCCTCAGGCGGGGACCTGCAGTATAATTCACCCCTCCACTTT
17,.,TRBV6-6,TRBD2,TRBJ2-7,CASSPHGERGVYNEQYF,TGTGCCAGCAGTCCGCATGGAGAGCGGGGGGTATACAATGAGCAGTACTTC
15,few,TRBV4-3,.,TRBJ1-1,CASSQEATKNTEAFF,TGCGCCAGCAGCCAAGAAGCGACAAAGAACACTGAAGCTTTCTTT
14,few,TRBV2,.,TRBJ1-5,CASRPGSITQPQHF,TGTGCCAGCCGCCCTGGCAGTATCACTCAGCCCCAGCATTTT
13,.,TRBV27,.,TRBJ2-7,CASSPRTAYEQYF,TGTGCCAGCAGTCCCAGGACGGCCTACGAGCAGTACTTC
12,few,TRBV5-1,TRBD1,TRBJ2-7,CASRDREYEQYF,TGCGCCTCTCGGGACAGGGAGTACGAGCAGTACTTC
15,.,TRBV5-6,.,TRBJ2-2,CASSLVSFNTGELFF,TGTGCCAGCAGCTTGGTCTCTTTCAACACCGGGGAGCTGTTTTTT
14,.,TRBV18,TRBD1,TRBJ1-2,CASSSEQGAYGYTF,TGTGCCAGCTCCTCGGAACAGGGGGCCTATGGCTACACCTTC
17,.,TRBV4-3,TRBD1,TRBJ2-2,CASSQSGTGEYTGELFF,TGCGCCAGCAGCCAATCCGGGACAGGGGAATACACCGGGGAGCTGTTTTTT
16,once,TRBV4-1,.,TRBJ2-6,CASSTQQGSGANVPTF,TGCGCCAGCAGCACCCAACAGGGTTCTGGGGCCAACGTCCCGACTTTC
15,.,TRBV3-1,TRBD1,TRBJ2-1,CASSHRTGANYEQFF,TGTGCCAGCAGCCACAGGACAGGGGCTAACTACGAGCAGTTCTTC
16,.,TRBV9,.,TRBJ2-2,CASSVHRQSNTGELFF,TGTGCCAGCAGCGTTCACAGGCAATCGAACACCGGGGAGCTGTTTTTT
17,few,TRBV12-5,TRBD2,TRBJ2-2,CASGWWTSEVDTGELFF,TGTGCTAGTGGTTGGTGGACTAGCGAAGTGGACACCGGGGAGCTGTTTTTT
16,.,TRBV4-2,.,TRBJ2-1,CASSQSGGYSYNEQFF,TGTGCCAGCAGCCAATCGGGCGGCTACTCCTACAATGAGCAGTTCTTC
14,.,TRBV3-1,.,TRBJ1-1,CASSQAGSRGEAFF,TGTGCCAGCAGCCAAGCGGGATCTAGGGGTGAAGCTTTCTTT
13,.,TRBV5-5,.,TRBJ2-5,CASSSGIQETRYF,TGTGCCAGCAGCTCCGGGATTCAAGAGACCCGGTACTTC
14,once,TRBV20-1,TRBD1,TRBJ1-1,CSAIQTGWDTEAFF,TGCAGTGCTATACAGACAGGGTGGGATACTGAAGCTTTCTTT
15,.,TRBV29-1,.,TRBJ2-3,CSVDDRLSSTDTQYF,TGCAGCGTCGACGACAGACTCTCTAGCACAGATACGCAGTATTTT